The TCR beta chain under discussion was sequenced for a study of CD8 T cells in ankylosing spondylitis. This clonotype was observed many times. What it recognizes is unknown. The study's findings and limits: Significant enrichment of disease-linked clones was reported in matched ankylosing spondylitis synovial fluid. What appeared characteristic of ankylosing spondylitis blood was a TCR beta motif of several highly homologous variants.

As the method for making TCR beta libraries, quantitative 5'-RACE with molecular barcodes was used. TCRdb used MiXCR to reprocess the 5' RACE reads, holding one entry per CDR3 protein. The table lists about 390,000 distinct CDR3 sequences, around 20% of them singletons. Sequenced input: blood, either unsorted or a sorted T cell fraction (not recorded which). The clonotype comes from a male donor with ankylosing spondylitis.

The DNA of the CDR3 is TGTGCCAGCAGTGATCCAGGGGGCGGCAGCGGCGATGAGCAGTTCTTC. Its translation: CASSDPGGGSGDEQFF. The chain uses TRBV25-1 and TRBJ2-1; TRBD1 agrees at 8 bases. This CDR3 has 16 residues. J was trimmed by 8 bases and V by 3 bases; bases with no gene match: 12. Germline lookup yields CDR1 MGHDK and CDR2 SYGVNS. The entire variable domain, with the rest obtained from reference TRBV25-1 and TRBJ2-1, is as follows: EADIYQTPRYLVIGTGKKITLECSQTMGHDKMYWYQQDPGMELHLIHYSYGVNSTEKGDLSSESTVSRIRTEHFPLTLESARPSHTSQYLCASSDPGGGSGDEQFFGPGTRLTVL.